This T cell receptor (beta chain) was captured by sequencing in a study of blood T cell repertoires in COVID-19. The table came from immunoSEQ multiplex PCR; TCRdb's copy has only in-frame clones and leaves some out. Among approximately 340,000 clones, about 83% were seen once, and the ten largest hold almost 3%. Germline V CDR1 and CDR2: KGHSH, LQKENI. The CDR3 totals 11 residues. Trimming pared 2 bases from V and 7 bases from J, leaving 6 bases between. In this sample, this clone turned up a few times. This TCR derives from a man under 40 with active or convalescent COVID-19. The chain recombines TRBV18 with TRBJ2-7, with D uncertain. The source material was peripheral blood. CDR3: CASSPNSEQYF. CDR3 in DNA: TGTGCCAGCTCACCAAACTCGGAGCAGTACTTC.